This TCR beta chain was identified in a study of T cells after yellow fever vaccination. At least ten counts were recorded for this clonotype. The authors made TCR cDNA by 5'RACE template switching, adding a universal primer site and UMIs. From the 5' RACE reads, TCRdb called clonotypes with MiXCR, one entry per CDR3 protein. The repertoire includes more than 95,000 distinct CDR3 sequences, 5.5% to 8% of them detected once, and approximately 2.7% sits in the top ten. J was trimmed by 9 bases and V by 1 base; bases with no gene match: 7. Germline CDR1 reads SGHTA; CDR2 reads FQGNSA. The CDR3 contains 15 residues.

The sample consisted of CD4+ T cells sorted from PBMCs, taken roughly 47 days after the first yellow fever vaccination. The V and J genes are TRBV7-2 and TRBJ1-5, with TRBD1 matching 9 bases. This clonotype was obtained from a young man who received the YFV17D yellow fever vaccine. CDR3 sequence reads: CASSLGRTGVLPQHF. DNA of the CDR3: TGTGCCAGCAGCTTAGGCCGGACAGGGGTTTTGCCCCAGCATTTT.